Listed here are 20 T cell receptor beta chains from one sample, sequenced in a study of radiation and T cells in renal cell carcinoma. TCRdb keeps only in-frame clones here, not all; method: immunoSEQ multiplex PCR. This sample has more than 75,000 clones, with 82% found just once. The time point was: baseline pretreatment blood. Documented treatment: 15 Gy SBRT to primary tumor, nephrectomy 4 weeks later. Sequenced material: blood, taken from a patient whose treatment included radiotherapy and nephrectomy. Source of these receptors: a man between 60 and 70 years old with renal cell carcinoma.

V usage is TRBV7-9 and J usage is TRBJ2-7; TRBD2 aligns across 8 bases. Per the germline V gene, CDR1 is SEHNR and CDR2 is FQNEAQ (reference sequence). V shed 1 base and J 5 bases; nucleotides not matched to a gene: 4. The CDR3 runs 14 residues. The CDR3 here is CASSLEGGRHEQYF. CDR3 coding DNA: TGTGCCAGCAGCTTAGAGGGCGGGAGGCACGAGCAGTACTTC.

J is TRBJ2-1 and V is TRBV5-1, with D possibly called TRBD1 or TRBD2 (5 bases each). Germline values: CDR1 SGHRS, CDR2 YFSETQ. The CDR3 consists of 15 residues. Trimming stripped 2 bases from V and 1 base from J, with 10 bases between. In DNA, the CDR3 is TGCGCCAGCAGCTTTGACAGCGGATCCTACAATGAGCAGTTCTTC. Translating it yields CASSFDSGSYNEQFF.

This clone has only a few counts. The rearrangement uses TRBV5-6 and TRBJ2-3, with a tentative D call TRBD1 (6 bases). The CDR3 length is 16 residues. Trimming took 4 bases from V and 0 from J, leaving 15 bases between them. Per the germline V gene, CDR1 is SGHDT and CDR2 is YYEEEE. This chain's CDR3 is CASSPGQISSTDTQYF. The CDR3 DNA reads TGTGCCAGCAGCCCCGGACAGATCTCTAGCACAGATACGCAGTATTTT.

This sequence joins TRBV7-9 and TRBJ1-2, with TRBD1 identical over 7 bases. The germline CDR1 and CDR2 sequences are SEHNR and FQNEAQ (reference sequence). V was pared by 5 bases and J by 0 bases, with 15 bases of the junction left unmatched. The length of the CDR3 is 18 residues. The CDR3: CASSQRTGARLANYGYTF. The CDR3 DNA follows: TGTGCCAGCAGCCAAAGGACAGGCGCACGTTTAGCTAACTATGGCTACACCTTC.

This clone was counted only a few times. CDR3 in DNA: TGTGCCAGCAGCTTAGTGAGGCCCGCTCCCCAGCATTTT. Translation gives CASSLVRPAPQHF. The chain recombines TRBV7-2 with TRBJ1-5; the D is unclear. V dropped 1 base and J dropped 10 bases, with 11 bases sitting between them. The CDR3 loop spans 13 amino acids. Germline V gene sequence: CDR1 SGHTA, CDR2 FQGNSA.

The V gene is TRBV5-6, the J gene TRBJ2-7, with TRBD1 identical over 8 bases. Trimming cost V 4 bases and J 5 bases; bases outside gene matches: 11. The CDR3 length is 15 residues. Germline V gives CDR1 SGHDT, CDR2 YYEEEE. CDR3 protein: CASSRRGQGADEQYF. CDR3 DNA sequence: TGTGCCAGCAGCCGGCGTGGGCAGGGGGCGGACGAGCAGTACTTC.

This chain uses TRBV5-6 with TRBJ1-6, with 9 bases that match TRBD1. The CDR3 sequence is 15 residues long. From germline, CDR1 is SGHDT and CDR2 YYEEEE. J was trimmed by 7 bases and V by 0 bases; bases with no gene match: 2. CDR3 residues: CASSLAGTGNSPLHF. CDR3 sequence (DNA): TGTGCCAGCAGCTTGGCCGGGACAGGGAATTCACCCCTCCACTTT. Together with reference TRBV5-6 and TRBJ1-6, the CDR3 gives the full variable domain: DAGVTQSPTHLIKTRGQQVTLRCSPKSGHDTVSWYQQALGQGPQFIFQYYEEEERQRGNFPDRFSGHQFPNYSSELNVNALLLGDSALYLCASSLAGTGNSPLHFGNGTRLTVT.

The chain has TRBV27 and TRBJ1-5; D remains ambiguous. The CDR3 has 18 residues. Trimming left V 4 bases short and J 4 bases short, with 23 bases between. CDR1 MNHEY and CDR2 SMNVEV come from the germline V gene (reference sequence). As DNA, the CDR3 is TGTGCCAGCAGTTCGCTCCGACCGAGTAAAACCGGGAATCAGCCCCAGCATTTT. This codes for CASSSLRPSKTGNQPQHF.

The CDR3 DNA sequence: TGCGCCAGCAAATTGGGGAAGGGGCTCGATACGCAGTATTTT. Its protein product is CASKLGKGLDTQYF. The chain carries TRBV5-1 and TRBJ2-3, with D possibly matching TRBD1 (5 bases). V lost 6 bases to trimming and J lost 6 bases, with 17 bases between them. Germline V gene sequence: CDR1 SGHRS, CDR2 YFSETQ. This CDR3 has 14 residues.

The chain carries TRBV7-8 and TRBJ2-7; 8 bases agree with TRBD1. From germline, CDR1 is SGHVS and CDR2 FQNEAQ. V shed 5 bases and J 3 bases; nucleotides not matched to a gene: 6. CDR3 length: 14 amino acids. The CDR3 sequence: CASSPRTGSYEQYF. The CDR3 region has the DNA TGTGCCAGCAGCCCCAGGACAGGGAGCTACGAGCAGTACTTC.

The CDR3 here is CASSLNPQETQYF. Here the CDR3 DNA reads TGTGCCAGCAGCCTGAACCCTCAAGAGACCCAGTACTTC. The chain carries TRBV5-4 and TRBJ2-5; D is unclear. In germline, CDR1 is SGHNT, CDR2 YYREEE (reference sequence). There are 13 residues in the CDR3. With 4 bases removed from V and 2 bases from J, the gap between germline ends came to 9 bases.

In its sample, this clone was seen many times. The J gene is TRBJ2-2, the V gene TRBV7-9; D is undetermined. From germline, CDR1 is SEHNR and CDR2 FQNEAQ (reference sequence). V gave up 0 bases and J gave up 4 bases, with 3 bases separating them. CDR3 length equals 13 residues. The CDR3 protein is CASSLALTGELFF. Here the CDR3 DNA reads TGTGCCAGCAGCTTAGCCCTCACCGGGGAGCTGTTTTTT.

The chain carries TRBV5-1 and TRBJ2-1; no reliable D call. This CDR3 has 14 residues. Germline assignment: CDR1 SGHRS and CDR2 YFSETQ. Trimming stripped 4 bases from V and 4 bases from J, with 12 bases between. The CDR3 loop is CASSRPAEYNEQFF. The CDR3 DNA sequence: TGCGCCAGCAGCCGTCCCGCAGAGTACAATGAGCAGTTCTTC.

The gene calls are TRBV27 and TRBJ1-1; D gene uncertain. The V end was cut by 5 bases, the J end by 1 base, with 8 bases between. CDR3 length: 13 residues. From germline, CDR1 is MNHEY and CDR2 SMNVEV (reference sequence). The CDR3 is CASSVSANTEAFF. In DNA form, the CDR3 reads TGTGCCAGCAGTGTTTCGGCGAACACTGAAGCTTTCTTT.

This clone was observed at least ten times. The genes are TRBV9 and TRBJ2-7; the match to TRBD2 covers 13 bases. CDR3 length equals 16 residues. CDR1 is SGDLS and CDR2 is YYNGEE in the germline V gene. Trimming at V came to 0 bases and at J to 6 bases, leaving 6 bases not matched to a gene. CDR3 coding DNA: TGTGCCAGCAGCGTAGCCCCCGGGACTAGCGGGACCGAGCAGTACTTC. Translation gives CASSVAPGTSGTEQYF.

The chain uses TRBV7-8 and TRBJ2-3; TRBD2 agrees at 12 bases. This CDR3 is 19 amino acids long. The ends lost 4 bases at V and 0 bases at J; junction bases unmatched: 11. Germline CDR1 SGHVS, CDR2 FQNEAQ. In DNA form, the CDR3 reads TGTGCCAGCAGCTCCTATTGGACTAGCGGGGCCCATAGCACAGATACGCAGTATTTT. Translated, it gives CASSSYWTSGAHSTDTQYF.

This clone was seen a handful of times. The chain is built from TRBV6-4 and TRBJ2-3; D unclear. Trimming left V 6 bases short and J 0 bases short, with 1 base between. The germline gives CDR1 MRHNA, CDR2 SNTAGT. This CDR3 is 11 amino acids long. The CDR3, as DNA: TGTGCCAGCAGGAGCACAGATACGCAGTATTTT. Protein sequence: CASRSTDTQYF.

The chain uses TRBV5-1 and TRBJ2-3; D is undetermined. Trimming pared 0 bases from V and 5 bases from J, leaving 10 bases between. In germline, CDR1 is SGHRS, CDR2 YFSETQ. The CDR3 totals 14 residues. The CDR3, as DNA: TGCGCCAGCAGCTTGGTGGTGGGTGGAGATACGCAGTATTTT. The encoded protein is CASSLVVGGDTQYF.

The chain uses TRBV28 and TRBJ2-5; 7 positions match TRBD1. The CDR3 length is 17 residues. Germline trimming cut 2 bases from V and 2 bases from J; bases unmatched to any gene: 11. Germline-derived CDR1 and CDR2 are MDHEN and SYDVKM. In nucleotides, the CDR3 is TGTGCCAGCAGTTTAAGCCCTCGGCAGGGGGAACAAGAGACCCAGTACTTC. Encoded protein: CASSLSPRQGEQETQYF.

CDR3 protein: CASSLVGQGPDTQYF. The CDR3 DNA reads TGCGCCAGCAGCTTGGTAGGACAGGGGCCAGATACGCAGTATTTT. The chain recombines TRBV5-1 with TRBJ2-3; TRBD1 matches 9 bases. Germline V gives CDR1 SGHRS, CDR2 YFSETQ. CDR3 size: 15 residues. V lost 0 bases to trimming and J lost 4 bases; unmatched junction nucleotides: 3.